This T cell receptor beta chain was sequenced in a study of blood T cell repertoires in COVID-19. Study context: Donors in the United States, Italy and Spain gave samples during acute or convalescent COVID-19.

The CDR3 runs 14 residues. Germline CDR1 is SGHRS and CDR2 is YFSETQ. V lost 0 bases and J lost 0, with 6 bases in between. This clone was recorded only once. Sequencing used immunoSEQ multiplex PCR; TCRdb keeps in-frame clones, though not all of them. The top ten clones hold about 15% of a sample with roughly 7,300 clones, 75% to 90% of them seen once. Sequenced sample: peripheral blood. The clonotype comes from a human donor in a cohort sampled during active COVID-19. The chain carries TRBV5-1 and TRBJ1-1; D not resolved. CDR3 sequence (DNA): TGCGCCAGCAGCTTGGACAATTTGAACACTGAAGCTTTCTTT. Translation: CASSLDNLNTEAFF.